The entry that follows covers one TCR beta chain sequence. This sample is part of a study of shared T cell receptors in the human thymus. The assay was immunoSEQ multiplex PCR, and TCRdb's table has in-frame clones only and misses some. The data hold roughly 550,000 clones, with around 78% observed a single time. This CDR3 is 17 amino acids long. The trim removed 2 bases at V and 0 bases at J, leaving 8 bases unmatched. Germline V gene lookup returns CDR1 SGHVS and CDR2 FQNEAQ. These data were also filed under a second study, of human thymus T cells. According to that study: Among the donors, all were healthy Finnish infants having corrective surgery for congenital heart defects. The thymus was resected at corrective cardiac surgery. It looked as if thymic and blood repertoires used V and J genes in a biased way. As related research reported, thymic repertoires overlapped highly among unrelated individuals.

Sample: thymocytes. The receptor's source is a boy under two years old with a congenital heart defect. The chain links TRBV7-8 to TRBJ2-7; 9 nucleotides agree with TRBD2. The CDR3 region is CASSLWLAGSNSYEQYF. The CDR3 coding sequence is TGTGCCAGCAGCTTATGGCTAGCGGGGTCAAACTCCTACGAGCAGTACTTC.